The 14 T cell receptor beta chains reported below all come from one sample, sequenced in a study of cytomegalovirus exposure and HLA in healthy donors. The primer mix had 60 Vbeta and 13 Jbeta primers. The method was immunoSEQ multiplex PCR; TCRdb's version includes in-frame clones alone and lacks a portion of them. The data show about 110,000 clones, 77% seen once. Sequencing was performed on PBMCs. The receptors were gathered from a human donor in good health.

The V and J genes are TRBV4-2 and TRBJ1-2; TRBD1 aligns across 7 bases. CDR3 size: 15 residues. The trim removed 4 bases at V and 1 base at J, leaving 6 bases unmatched. Germline-derived CDR1 and CDR2 are LGHNA and YNFKEQ. The DNA of the CDR3 is TGTGCCAGCAGCCGCACCTGGGACAGTAACTATGGCTACACCTTC. It codes for CASSRTWDSNYGYTF.

The V and J genes are TRBV2 and TRBJ1-5; D is uncertain. The V gene's germline CDR1 is SNHLY and CDR2 FYNNEI. The CDR3 loop spans 15 amino acids. Trimming took off 6 bases at V and 4 bases at J, with 16 bases between the two ends. The CDR3 reads CASRNGPFTNQPQHF. CDR3 DNA: TGTGCCAGCAGGAACGGTCCCTTTACTAATCAGCCCCAGCATTTT.

This rearrangement joins TRBV6-5 to TRBJ2-7, with 7 bases fitting TRBD2. CDR3 length: 15 residues. V was pared by 4 bases and J by 4 bases, with 10 bases of the junction left unmatched. CDR1 and CDR2 from the germline V gene are MNHEY and SVGAGI. CDR3 DNA: TGTGCCAGCAGTTTTAGCGGGCCCAATGATTACGAGCAGTACTTC. It yields the protein CASSFSGPNDYEQYF.

This clone occurred a few times. The rearrangement uses TRBV10-2 and TRBJ1-1; 8 bases map to TRBD1. The V and J ends lost 6 bases and 4 bases, in that order; junction bases with no gene match: 10. The CDR3 is made up of 15 amino acids. The germline CDR1 and CDR2 sequences are WSHSY and SAAADI. The CDR3: CASRTGDSSSTEAFF. CDR3 in DNA: TGCGCCAGCAGGACAGGGGACAGTTCGAGCACTGAAGCTTTCTTT.

This chain uses TRBV2 with TRBJ2-1, with 8 bases aligning to TRBD1. The CDR3 runs to 12 residues. V was clipped by 9 bases and J by 8 bases; unmatched bases: 6. CDR1 is SNHLY, CDR2 FYNNEI, per germline. CDR3 region: CARGTQGDEQFF. The CDR3 DNA sequence: TGTGCCAGGGGGACACAGGGGGATGAGCAGTTCTTC.

The rearrangement uses TRBV21-1 and TRBJ2-7; TRBD2, the table's D call, was not compared with the DNA. TRBV21-1 is assigned pseudogene status. The CDR3 runs 12 residues. The CDR3 nucleotides are TGTGCCAGCAGCCGTGAGGAGTACGAGCAGTACTTC. This sequence encodes CASSREEYEQYF.

V gene TRBV11-2 combines with J gene TRBJ2-7, with D perhaps matching TRBD1 (6 bases). Germline-derived CDR1 and CDR2 are SGHAT and FQNNGV. Trimming cost V 2 bases and J 2 bases, with 10 bases left between them. The CDR3 is made up of 14 amino acids. The CDR3 sequence: CASSLSSGAYEQYF. CDR3 in DNA: TGTGCCAGCAGCTTATCCTCAGGGGCCTACGAGCAGTACTTC.

The chain carries TRBV28 and TRBJ2-3; D gene uncertain. V lost 4 bases and J 0 bases, leaving 14 bases between the germline ends. This CDR3 is built from 16 residues. Germline V gene data show CDR1 as MDHEN and CDR2 as SYDVKM. CDR3 in amino acids: CASSSPYSESTDTQYF. The CDR3 nucleotides read TGTGCCAGCAGTTCCCCCTACTCGGAGAGCACAGATACGCAGTATTTT.

The chain uses TRBV6-1 and TRBJ1-1; tentatively, D is TRBD1 (6 bases). In germline, CDR1 is MNHNS, CDR2 SASEGT. Trimming removed 2 bases from V and 0 bases from J, with 13 bases in between. This CDR3 comprises 16 residues. The CDR3 loop reads CASSERGGQVNTEAFF. DNA of the CDR3: TGTGCCAGCAGTGAAAGGGGGGGACAAGTGAACACTGAAGCTTTCTTT.

This chain joins TRBV7-9 and TRBJ2-1; D is ambiguous. V was pared by 3 bases and J by 2 bases, with 8 bases between. The CDR3 has 14 residues. Germline V lookup: CDR1 SEHNR, CDR2 FQNEAQ (reference sequence). The CDR3 region has the DNA TGTGCCAGCAGCTTGGCCCTCACCTACAATGAGCAGTTCTTC. This sequence encodes CASSLALTYNEQFF.

The sample holds one count of this clone. The genes are TRBV7-8 and TRBJ2-1, with 11 bases identical to TRBD2. Per germline, CDR1 SGHVS and CDR2 FQNEAQ. The CDR3 is made up of 16 amino acids. V lost 5 bases, J lost 1 base, and 4 bases stayed unmatched. As DNA, the CDR3 is TGTGCCAGCAGCGAACGACTAGCGGGGTCCTACAATGAGCAGTTCTTC. This sequence encodes CASSERLAGSYNEQFF.

The chain employs TRBV6-1 and TRBJ2-5; a possible D gene is TRBD2 (6 bases). TRBJ2-7 matches the DNA end more closely, so the J call is doubtful. Germline V gene sequence: CDR1 MNHNS, CDR2 SASEGT. The length of the CDR3 is 12 residues. The CDR3 DNA reads TGTGCCAGCAGTGTATCGGGGGACGAGCAGTACTTC. Amino acid sequence: CASSVSGDEQYF.

The chain uses TRBV9 and TRBJ1-4, with 8 bases lining up with TRBD1. V lost 3 bases and J lost 6; bases outside the gene matches: 10. Germline CDR1 reads SGDLS; CDR2 reads YYNGEE. The CDR3 is made up of 16 amino acids. CDR3 DNA: TGTGCCAGCAGCGCACAACCTCAGGGGGCCTATGAAAAACTGTTTTTT. The encoded protein is CASSAQPQGAYEKLFF.

V is TRBV9 and J is TRBJ2-2; no clear D. Germline values: CDR1 SGDLS, CDR2 YYNGEE. Between the trimmed V and J ends, which lost 5 bases and 1 base, there was a span of 6 bases. This CDR3 comprises 13 residues. The CDR3 loop is CASSERNTGELFF. The CDR3 DNA reads as TGTGCCAGCAGTGAGAGGAACACCGGGGAGCTGTTTTTT. Full variable domain (remainder filled in from reference TRBV9 and TRBJ2-2): DSGVTQTPKHLITATGQRVTLRCSPRSGDLSVYWYQQSLDQGLQFLIQYYNGEERAKGNILERFSAQQFPDLHSELNLSSLELGDSALYFCASSERNTGELFFGEGSRLTVL.